This entry is about one T cell receptor (beta chain). The antigen this receptor binds is unknown. In total, roughly 670 healthy bone marrow donors made up the cohort. At the time of sampling, every cohort member was nominally healthy, though immune exposures that went unrecorded were likely present. The donor tested CMV seronegative and was one of the 352 seronegative cohort members. A peripheral blood sample was collected from each donor, and TCR beta sequencing was performed on peripheral blood mononuclear cells. Genomic DNA was extracted from the blood cell samples with the Qiagen DNeasy Blood Extraction Kit. This entry is derived from a study of cytomegalovirus exposure and HLA in healthy donors (dated by TCRdb to about 2017). For context, the study as a whole: According to an earlier analysis of 587 of the donors, about 179 million T cells yielded over 90 million unique TCR beta sequences and 276 Gb of sequence data. A later genetic analysis took genome-wide SNP genotypes for about 65% of the 666 donors and used that subset as a discovery cohort. Along with the roughly 610-subject first cohort, a separate validation cohort of some 130 different subjects was used. Typing coverage differed by locus: A, B, C, DRB1 and DQB1 were typed in roughly 620-630 donors, DQA1 in about 560, DPA1 in some 610, and DPB1 in just under 490. The study aimed to test whether cataloging public T cell receptors could reveal signatures of past pathogen exposure. To decide whether each TCR beta V gene segment behaved as functional or pseudogenic, an earlier analysis of some 600 of the donors relied on high-throughput TCR beta sequencing. To predict cytomegalovirus infection status, the study brought together high-throughput TCR immunosequencing, statistical association of individual TCRs with disease status, and machine learning. Every repertoire in the discovery cohort had been generated on one and the same sequencing platform. Class I and class II HLA loci were covered by the typing at four-digit resolution. Alongside the repertoire data, information on donor age, sex, ethnicity and CMV serostatus was compiled. On average, roughly 240,000 unique TCR beta nucleotide sequences were sequenced per donor among about 400 genotyped donors of the cohort, with roughly 19% of those sequences being non-productive. Five DR-DQ haplotypes were treated as single units for association and clustering because of strong linkage in the cohort. Roughly 300 gigabases of sequencing data and roughly 81 million unique TCR sequences made up an early release that covered fewer than 650 HLA-typed donors. The study used immunosequencing to profile the T cell repertoires of several hundred subjects and linked those repertoires to cytomegalovirus serostatus. Of the 300 to 450 genotyped donors, around 81% fell in the genetic ancestry cluster associated with self-reported Caucasian donors. Rather than using new phenotypic data, the later analysis identified candidate immune exposures from TCR beta sequences and from how often those sequences occurred across donors. A later analysis re-examined previously published TCR beta repertoires from roughly 720 donors and added high-resolution HLA genotyping to investigate patterns of TCR occurrence. The study at large found these results: According to a later analysis, parvovirus B19, influenza, CMV and Epstein-Barr virus appeared linked to several top co-occurrence clusters. In an earlier analysis of more than 500 of the donors, most TCR beta V segments appeared in productive rearrangements about 90% or about 30% of the time, broadly matching IMGT annotations. According to a later genetic analysis, donors in an Asian-associated ancestry cluster had fewer N-insertions in productive TCRs than the roughly 670-donor mean. This cohort had only TCR beta chains sequenced, and the lack of alpha or paired-chain data limited which features could be detected. HLA typing was unavailable for some donors at each locus, so association tests used only the typed subset. Presence/absence analyses assumed roughly uniform sequencing depth across donors, an assumption that may not hold. According to a later analysis, TCR association rates differed among HLA loci, with DRB1 alleles showing the most associated TCRs and HLA-C alleles showing the fewest. A total of 164 TCR beta chains were listed by the study as associated with cytomegalovirus. According to the authors, the approach could potentially be generalized to other disease states and immunological phenotypes. A later analysis found that most CMV-associated TCR beta chains appeared HLA-restricted, with HLA associations seemingly driven largely by CMV exposure. The classifier was reported to diagnose cytomegalovirus status with high specificity and sensitivity in both the original and validation cohorts. In vitro tests confirmed that a few of the cytomegalovirus-associated TCR beta chains recognize cytomegalovirus antigens. In a later analysis, around 17,000 TCR beta sequences were associated with specific HLA alleles at a false discovery rate of 0.05. A cluster of highly shared sequence variants was judged likely to be a technical artifact of the sequencing pipeline. A further reported finding was that TCR beta sequences accurately predicted the HLA-A and HLA-B alleles for most subjects in the first cohort. Linkage disequilibrium might explain the correlated functional status among segregating V segments, but an unknown experimental factor could not be excluded. In a later genetic analysis, a missense DCLRE1C variant was associated with V-gene and J-gene trimming of TCR beta chains, and the association was replicated in an independent cohort. Most TCR sequences were observed very rarely across donors, whereas some public TCRs were present in many individuals. The 87-base-pair reads could not distinguish some IMGT-functional V segments, including TRBV6-2 and TRBV6-3, so those segments were excluded. The only immune exposure information available for the cohort was CMV serostatus. Strong co-occurrence of HLA alleles, especially DR and DQ, made assigning TCR associations to individual alleles difficult. Compared with equally common non-associated chains, HLA-associated TCR beta chains in a later analysis were more clonally expanded and had lower generation probabilities. Because counts were too low, seventeen rarely observed V segments, including chromosome 9 orphons, were left out of the earlier analysis of 587 of the donors.

In the germline V gene, CDR1 corresponds to SGHTA and CDR2 to FQGTGA. CDR3 length: 16 amino acids, cysteine to phenylalanine. CDR3 DNA is the only sequence kept; it has 48 bases, read in frame from the first base. The V end gives up 4 bases and the J end 3 bases, leaving 6 bases in the junction not matched to a gene. The library was obtained by the immunoSEQ multiplex PCR assay. The multiplex PCR relied on a mix of 60 forward primers for TCR Vbeta segments and 13 reverse primers for TCR Jbeta segments. The CDR3 region of rearranged TCR beta genes was amplified from genomic DNA by a multiplex PCR assay. The Illumina HiSeq System was used to sequence the amplified TCR beta libraries as 87-base-pair reads. Concerning the study's data processing: In a later analysis, tens of millions of unique TCR beta chains were counted across the approximately 640 repertoires, and about 10 million of these chains were shared by at least two donors. To remove PCR and sequencing errors, raw reads were error-corrected and collapsed into unique sequences using a nearest-neighbor algorithm that merged closely related sequences. To assign V, D and J gene segments, CDR3 sequences were aligned to IMGT reference sequences. For a sequence to be retained, a match of at least six nucleotides was required to both a V gene segment and a J gene segment. A rearrangement counted as productive if the CDR3 had no stop codons and remained in frame with V and J, and every other rearrangement counted as non-productive. CDR3 was defined by IMGT convention, running from the second conserved V-encoded cysteine to the conserved J-encoded phenylalanine. The earlier analysis of approximately 590 of the donors excluded any sequence lacking an unambiguous match to a single V gene segment. An earlier analysis of fewer than 750 of the donors classified V segments as functional when productive rearrangements were above 56.7% and as segregating when the standard deviation between donors was above 5%. A statistical classification framework was built for diagnosing cytomegalovirus status from the catalog of TCR beta chain sequences. In a later analysis, TCR nucleotide sequences were compared against IMGT/GENE-DB human TR gene sequences so that V and J genes could be assigned. A later analysis assigned CDR3 sequences and most-parsimonious VDJ recombination scenarios with the TCRdist pipeline. A later analysis defined each TCR beta chain by its CDR3 amino acid sequence plus V-gene family, and excluded reads lacking a unique V-gene family. A later analysis removed over 500 highly shared, low-generation-probability nucleotide sequences to deal with suspected cross-contamination and a sequencing artifact. A later analysis calculated a clonal expansion index for each public chain from normalized within-repertoire ranks of inferred template counts. In a later analysis, generation probabilities were computed with a VDJ recombination model fitted to out-of-frame rearrangements, and the resulting probabilities were checked against IGoR. In a later analysis, TCR-TCR, TCR-HLA and TCR-CMV co-occurrence was scored with hypergeometric tests, and a repertoire-size bias correction was applied to TCR pairs. False discovery rates were estimated in a later analysis by permuting HLA or CMV assignments 20 times. In a later analysis, co-occurring TCRs were grouped using DBSCAN, with TCRdist sequence similarity added in when clustering inside HLA-allele-positive subsets. For co-occurrence clustering, repertoires with fewer than 30,000 or more than 120,000 public chains were excluded, along with roughly 5 repertoires with anomalous nucleotide sharing. This immuneACCESS table, as held by TCRdb, lists in-frame sequences with V and J called but not all clones. Of the missing ones, under half trace to an unresolved V gene in checked studies; the others have no known cause. The V and J calls and the clone size are those of that table, but D and trimming were determined from the DNA. This sample's listing comprises 80,000 to 100,000 clones. The ten largest clones add up to less than 0.65% of the sample.

This TCR came from a man aged 45-65 years in good health and CMV-seronegative. The sample taken for sequencing was PBMCs. The rearranged segments are TRBV7-3 and TRBJ2-1; TRBD1 aligns with 10 central bases. The CDR3 sequence is CASSSGQGHGYNEQFF. The DNA sequence reads TGTGCCAGCAGCTCGGGACAGGGGCATGGCTACAATGAGCAGTTCTTC.